This TCR beta chain was retrieved from a study of CD8 T cells in Susac syndrome. This clonotype was seen just once. Germline values: CDR1 LGHNA, CDR2 YNFKEQ. With 3 bases clipped from V and 2 bases from J, the junction kept 2 bases outside the gene matches. This CDR3 contains 15 residues. FACS was used to enrich TEMRA cells, whereas the CD8+ and CD4+ T cells were obtained by negative isolation. cDNA came from around 0.54 to 1 ug RNA primed by random hexamers. The TCR beta CDR3 was amplified by immunoSEQ multiplex PCR across 54 Vbeta, 13 Jbeta. TCRdb analysed the immunoSEQ multiplex PCR reads with MiXCR anew, one entry per CDR3 protein. The table records some 57,000 distinct CDR3 sequences, more than 80% of them present only once.

This sequence joins TRBV4-2 and TRBJ2-7; 12 bases match TRBD2. The TCR was taken from a human donor in good health. Sequenced sample: CD8+ T cells from PBMCs. CDR3 amino acids: CASSQRTSGTYEQYF. CDR3 bases: TGTGCCAGCAGCCAGAGGACTAGCGGGACCTACGAGCAGTACTTC.